The sequence of this TCR beta chain was determined in a study of T cell repertoires in cytomegalovirus infection. Study in general: Used in the study were CMV epitopes, some recently identified and HLA-C-restricted, others well-studied and HLA-B-restricted. Indications of both CMV infection and matching HLA type were provided by public TCR beta signatures.

Whole-study findings and limits: HLA-C-restricted CMV-specific TCR beta clonotypes prevailed in the ex vivo response.

The CDR3 extends over 12 amino acids. Germline CDR1 SEHNR, CDR2 FQNEAQ (reference sequence). V was clipped by 6 bases and J by 5 bases, with 9 bases between them. In TCRdb, the reads were re-called with MiXCR into one record per CDR3 protein. The repertoire holds 400,000 to 600,000 distinct CDR3 sequences, with 40% to 50% as singletons. This clonotype was counted between two and nine times. As yet, its antigen is unknown. This sequence joins TRBV7-9 and TRBJ2-3; D is uncertain. The sequencing here drew on cultured PBMCs, taken from culture after CMV antigen stimulation. The receptor comes from a human donor in good health (CMV status not recorded). Some clones in this sample may be carry-over from other donors' samples. CDR3 amino acids: CASRPPKDTQYF. The CDR3 DNA is TGTGCCAGCAGACCGCCCAAAGATACGCAGTATTTT.